What follows is one TCR beta chain and its context. Antigen: not known. This entry is derived from a study of cytomegalovirus exposure and HLA in healthy donors. The PCR made use of 60 Vbeta and 13 Jbeta primers. Per the authors' pipeline: It was a later analysis that counted tens of millions of unique TCR beta chains, of which 9 million to 13 million were shared. Using immunoSEQ multiplex PCR, the repertoire was profiled, and TCRdb retains in-frame clones only, with some absent. V and J calls and clone size come straight from that table; D and trimming were deduced from the DNA. Of about 120,000 clones detected, 70% to 80% appear once; the ten largest clones hold roughly 1.6%. Germline loops: CDR1 MGHRA, CDR2 YSYEKL. This CDR3 has 14 residues. Trimming stripped 4 bases from V and 3 bases from J, with 10 bases between. Study results and caveats: HLA alleles showed associations with fewer than 20,000 TCR beta sequences in a later analysis, at a 0.05 false discovery rate. Presence/absence analysis assumed near-uniform sequencing depth across donors.

Likely unrecorded immune exposures existed in these nominally healthy donors. The sequence came from a young woman in good health and CMV-seronegative. Sequencing was carried out using PBMCs. The V call is TRBV4-1, the J call TRBJ1-5, with D hard to call. This chain's CDR3 is CASSPRGNNQPQHF. For the CDR3, the DNA is TGCGCCAGCAGCCCCCGGGGTAACAATCAGCCCCAGCATTTT.